The clone carrying this T cell receptor beta chain was observed a few times. Its matching antigen is unknown. TCRdb re-called the 5' RACE reads with MiXCR, one entry per CDR3 protein. Counted here are about 520,000 distinct CDR3 sequences, 20% to 25% occurring once; the ten biggest clones make up 0.91%. This sample is part of a study of identical twins. General study results and limits: Alpha sequences out of frame and shared by twins had excess low generation probability.

This same sample was also taken into another study, of T cells expressing NK-cell markers.

Sequenced material: CD4+ T cells sorted from blood. The source is a young woman in good health.

In DNA form, the CDR3 reads TGTGCTAGTGGTTTGGGTGACAGGGGGGGATTAGAGACCCAGTACTTC. The encoded protein is CASGLGDRGGLETQYF. The chain recombines TRBV12-5 with TRBJ2-5; TRBD1 matches at 9 bases. CDR1 is LGHNT, CDR2 FRNRAP, per germline. The ends lost 1 base at V and 4 bases at J; junction bases unmatched: 7. This CDR3 is built from 16 residues.